The following is a T cell receptor (beta chain) sequence with its context. Its antigen is unidentified. This entry belongs to a study of cytomegalovirus exposure and HLA in healthy donors. There are 15 residues in the CDR3. Germline V lookup: CDR1 MNHNY, CDR2 SVGAGI (reference sequence). The V end lost 5 bases, the J end lost 2 bases, and 16 bases lay between the germline ends. General study points: The likely origin of a cluster of highly shared sequence variants was a sequencing artifact.

The study ran its PCR with 60 Vbeta and 13 Jbeta primers. Assay: immunoSEQ multiplex PCR; the TCRdb copy retains only in-frame clones and omits some. The profile shows approximately 76,000 clones, roughly 85% of them singletons. The material sequenced was PBMCs. The receptor was isolated from a man aged 25 to 40 in good health and CMV-seronegative. The chain uses TRBV6-6 and TRBJ2-7; possible D gene TRBD1, 6 bases. The CDR3 nucleotides are TGTGCCAGCAGTCAGCGGACTGGGGGCCCCTACGAGCAGTACTTC. Its protein is CASSQRTGGPYEQYF.